The 10 T cell receptor beta chains below all came from one sample that was sequenced in a study of regulatory T cells in long-lasting Graves disease. HTBI primers from iRepertoire and Arm-PCR of CDR3 regions yielded the TCR beta libraries. A single record per CDR3 protein comes from TCRdb applying MiXCR to the multiplex PCR reads. The sample shows hundreds of thousands of distinct CDR3 sequences, about 20% of them seen only once. As to time point: persistent/refractory GD, antithyroid drugs over 5 years with positive TRAb. PBMC-extracted RNA yielded the TCR library. The input for sequencing was peripheral blood mononuclear cells (PBMCs), taken when the disease was refractory, from a patient treated with antithyroid drugs. The receptors were sampled from a female donor with Graves disease.

CDR3 loop: CASSSPGLAGETQYF. The CDR3 DNA is TGTGCCAGCAGCTCACCGGGACTAGCGGGAGAGACCCAGTACTTC. The chain combines TRBV7-9 with TRBJ2-5, with TRBD2 matching 12 bases. Germline V gene sequence: CDR1 SEHNR, CDR2 FQNEAQ (reference sequence). The V segment lost 4 bases and the J segment 4 bases; nucleotides outside the gene matches: 4. The CDR3 contains 15 residues. The whole variable domain, filled in from reference TRBV7-9 and TRBJ2-5, reads DTGVSQNPRHKITKRGQNVTFRCDPISEHNRLYWYRQTLGQGPEFLTYFQNEAQLEKSRLLSDRFSAERPKGSFSTLEIQRTEQGDSAMYLCASSSPGLAGETQYFGPGTRLLVL.

This clonotype showed up many times. The gene calls are TRBV29-1 and TRBJ2-6; TRBD1 matches 9 bases. CDR1 is SQVTM and CDR2 is ANQGSEA in the germline V gene. The CDR3 consists of 16 residues. J gave up 0 bases and V 6 bases, and 6 bases lay outside the gene matches. CDR3 in amino acids: CSVAGTGTSGANVLTF. The CDR3 DNA sequence: TGCAGCGTAGCCGGGACAGGGACCTCTGGGGCCAACGTCCTGACTTTC.

This clonotype was counted between two and nine times. The chain recombines TRBV28 with TRBJ2-4, with 8 bases fitting TRBD1. V gave up 5 bases and J gave up 4 bases; unmatched junction bases: 10. CDR1 and CDR2 (germline): MDHEN, SYDVKM. The CDR3 contains 16 residues. The CDR3 spells CASSPTSTGVKNIQYF. As DNA, the CDR3 is TGTGCCAGCAGTCCGACTTCGACAGGGGTAAAAAACATTCAGTACTTC.

This clonotype was counted ten times or more. The chain uses TRBV5-1 and TRBJ1-2; maybe TRBD1 (6 bases). Trimming pared 1 base from V and 8 bases from J, leaving 18 bases between. This CDR3 is 15 amino acids long. Germline-derived CDR1 and CDR2 are SGHRS and YFSETQ. CDR3 sequence reads: CASSLIWQGLFGYTF. In nucleotides, the CDR3 is TGCGCCAGCAGCTTGATTTGGCAGGGGCTGTTCGGCTACACCTTC.

This clonotype was counted only a few times. The V gene is TRBV7-6, the J gene TRBJ2-7, with 9 bases that match TRBD2. After removal of 5 bases from V and 2 bases from J, the junction contained 25 bases not matched to a gene. The CDR3 consists of 21 residues. Per the germline V gene, CDR1 is SGHVS and CDR2 is FNYEAQ. The CDR3 is CASSSRIAPRGTSYSTYEQYF. CDR3 nucleotide sequence: TGTGCCAGCAGCAGTCGAATAGCCCCCCGGGGGACTAGCTACTCGACCTACGAGCAGTACTTC. The full variable domain, its missing parts supplied by reference TRBV7-6 and TRBJ2-7, is GAGVSQSPRYKVTKRGQDVALRCDPISGHVSLYWYRQALGQGPEFLTYFNYEAQQDKSGLPNDRFSAERPEGSISTLTIQRTEQRDSAMYRCASSSRIAPRGTSYSTYEQYFGPGTRLTVT.

V is TRBV29-1 and J is TRBJ1-1; maybe TRBD1 (5 bases). The ends were cut back, 6 bases at V and 1 base at J, with 15 bases in the middle. This CDR3 contains 14 residues. Germline CDR1 SQVTM, CDR2 ANQGSEA. The CDR3 nucleotides are TGCAGCGTCAAAGGGGATTTGCGGAACACTGAAGCTTTCTTT. This sequence encodes CSVKGDLRNTEAFF.

This clonotype turned up a few times. The J gene is TRBJ2-5, the V gene TRBV3-1; 9 nucleotides match TRBD1. Germline values: CDR1 LGHDT, CDR2 YNNKEL (reference sequence). The CDR3 has 14 residues. Germline trimming cut 3 bases from V and 3 bases from J; bases unmatched to any gene: 2. CDR3 nucleotide sequence: TGTGCCAGCAGCCACACAGGGGGCGAAGAGACCCAGTACTTC. Translated, it gives CASSHTGGEETQYF.

In the case of this clonotype: A read error may be the cause here, since a much bigger clone is one base away. This sequence joins TRBV28 and TRBJ1-4; D not resolved. Germline CDR1 is MDHEN and CDR2 is SYDVKM. Trimming pared 7 bases from V and 6 bases from J, leaving 18 bases between. This CDR3 contains 15 residues. Written as DNA, the CDR3 is TGTGCCAGCACTAAGCCGGGAGTTAATGATGAAAAACTGTTTTTT. Its translation: CASTKPGVNDEKLFF.

This clonotype has ten or more counts. V usage is TRBV20-1 and J usage is TRBJ1-2; D might be TRBD1 (5 bases). The CDR3 is made up of 11 amino acids. Germline V CDR1 and CDR2: DFQATT, SNEGSKA (reference sequence). The germline V and J ends were trimmed by 5 bases and 10 bases, with 14 bases remaining between them. The CDR3 DNA follows: TGCAGTGCTTGGGGGGGATTGGTCTACACCTTC. It yields the protein CSAWGGLVYTF.

This clonotype has only one observation. The CDR3, as DNA: TGTGCCAGCAGCTCATTCAGGGGATCGGCTTTTCGAGAAGAGACCCAGTACTTC. Its translation: CASSSFRGSAFREETQYF. The chain uses TRBV5-8 and TRBJ2-5, with TRBD1 as a possible D gene (6 bases). V lost 3 bases and J 3 bases, leaving 24 bases between the germline ends. The CDR3 spans 18 residues. Germline loops: CDR1 SGHTS, CDR2 YDEGEE.